The T cell receptor (beta chain) under discussion was sequenced for a study of blood T cells in healthy people across ages. Regarding the study as a whole: More naive CD4+ cells and higher diversity were found in long-lived than in aged donors.

The CDR3 length is 16 residues. CDR1 and CDR2 from the germline V gene are MNHNS and SASEGT. With V trimmed by 8 bases and J by 0 bases, 7 bases remained unmatched. This clonotype is a singleton in its sample. What it recognizes is unknown. Together with a sample-barcoded 5' primer, a J-beta primer mix was included in a second PCR lasting roughly 7 to 11 cycles. MiXCR was run by TCRdb on the 5' RACE reads, yielding one entry per CDR3 protein. The sample shows roughly 500,000 distinct CDR3 sequences, 20% to 30% of them seen only once. These records were also assigned to another study, of T cells of mothers and their children. That publication notes: Sample barcodes and 2-4 random nucleotides were added by the M1S primer of the second PCR. The study found thymic selection shapes TCR recombination output similarly in related and unrelated pairs.

This sequence joins TRBV6-1 and TRBJ2-1; 10 bases line up with TRBD2. This receptor was taken from a boy aged 5 to 17 in good health. What was sequenced was blood. The CDR3 sequence: CASFPAGGSSYNEQFF. The CDR3 DNA sequence: TGTGCCAGCTTCCCAGCGGGAGGGAGCTCCTACAATGAGCAGTTCTTC.